Below are 4 T cell receptor beta chains sequenced from a single sample in a study of monozygotic twins with inflammatory bowel disease. After re-calling the 5' RACE reads, TCRdb lists one entry per CDR3 protein, DNA absent. This sample's table reports nearly 450,000 distinct CDR3 sequences. Sequenced sample: blood. Receptors were obtained from a human donor with ulcerative colitis or Crohn's disease, or a healthy co-twin of an affected twin (not recorded which).

The V and J genes are TRBV15 and TRBJ1-4; TCRdb indicates TRBD1, and absent DNA this call remains unverified. Per germline, CDR1 LNHNV and CDR2 YYDKDF (reference sequence). The CDR3 has 13 amino acids. CDR3 amino acids: CATSREPRSATTF.

The V call is TRBV7-2, the J call TRBJ2-1; absent DNA, TCRdb's TRBD2 call cannot be checked. CDR3 length: 12 residues. Looked up from germline, CDR1 is SGHTA and CDR2 is FQGNSA. This CDR3 reads CASSLENGIAFF.

V and J are TRBV5-1 and TRBJ1-1. The CDR3 covers 14 residues. Germline CDR1 SGHRS, CDR2 YFSETQ. CDR3 protein: CASSLGQANTEAFF.

The J gene is TRBJ2-7, the V gene TRBV12-3 or TRBV12-4; the D gene TCRdb calls, TRBD1, cannot be checked with no DNA. This CDR3 has 14 residues. The CDR3 loop reads CASSLSGTAYEQYF.